Below are 16 T cell receptor beta chains sequenced from a single sample in a study of blood T cell repertoires in COVID-19. Here immunoSEQ multiplex PCR was the method, and the copy in TCRdb shows in-frame clones only, minus some. This sample has some 170,000 clones, with approximately 85% found just once. Sequencing was done on a sample of peripheral blood. The receptors were sampled from a man in his forties with acute or convalescent COVID-19.

V and J are TRBV27 and TRBJ2-1; TRBD2 matches at 8 bases. After removal of 5 bases from V and 2 bases from J, the junction contained 8 bases not matched to a gene. Germline V gene sequence: CDR1 MNHEY, CDR2 SMNVEV (reference sequence). The CDR3 length is 16 residues. The CDR3 DNA follows: TGTGCCAGCAGTCCCCTCGGCGGGGGGCCCTACAATGAGCAGTTCTTC. Translated, it gives CASSPLGGGPYNEQFF.

This chain joins TRBV10-3 and TRBJ1-1; the D is unclear. The germline V gene encodes CDR1 ENHRY and CDR2 SYGVKD. This CDR3 contains 15 residues. Trimming cost V 4 bases and J 3 bases, with 15 bases left between them. CDR3 residues: CAISGAEVGDTEAFF. DNA of the CDR3: TGTGCCATCAGTGGGGCGGAGGTTGGGGACACTGAAGCTTTCTTT.

V gene TRBV5-1 combines with J gene TRBJ2-7; 8 bases are a match to TRBD1. This CDR3 comprises 13 residues. Germline V gene data show CDR1 as SGHRS and CDR2 as YFSETQ. The trim removed 4 bases at V and 3 bases at J, leaving 3 bases unmatched. CDR3 residues: CASSGQGYYEQYF. The CDR3 DNA reads as TGCGCCAGCAGCGGACAGGGTTACTACGAGCAGTACTTC.

The rearrangement uses TRBV7-2 and TRBJ2-7; 8 bases are a match to TRBD1. The J segment lost 0 bases and the V segment lost 5 bases, leaving 6 bases of the junction unmatched. The length of the CDR3 is 15 residues. The V gene's germline CDR1 is SGHTA and CDR2 FQGNSA. The CDR3 loop reads CASSTRQGPSYEQYF. The DNA of the CDR3 is TGTGCCAGCAGCACCCGACAGGGGCCCTCCTACGAGCAGTACTTC.

The chain recombines TRBV4-2 with TRBJ1-5; D not certain. Trimming cost V 0 bases and J 9 bases, with 6 bases left between them. Germline V gene data show CDR1 as LGHNA and CDR2 as YNFKEQ. This CDR3 is built from 12 residues. In nucleotides, the CDR3 is TGTGCCAGCAGCCAAGATAGCGGGCCCCAGCATTTT. It codes for CASSQDSGPQHF.

A single count supports this clone. This sequence joins TRBV28 and TRBJ1-2, with 9 bases fitting TRBD1. Looked up from germline, CDR1 is MDHEN and CDR2 is SYDVKM. The CDR3 runs 17 residues. Losses at the gene ends were 5 bases for V and 4 bases for J; bases not matched to a gene: 14. This chain's CDR3 is CASSRTGGEGLPYGYTF. In nucleotides, the CDR3 is TGTGCCAGCAGTCGTACAGGGGGCGAAGGCCTACCCTATGGCTACACCTTC.

The chain is built from TRBV5-4 and TRBJ2-5; 11 nucleotides match TRBD2. The V segment lost 3 bases and the J segment 2 bases; nucleotides outside the gene matches: 3. The CDR3 has 15 residues. Germline CDR1 is SGHNT and CDR2 is YYREEE (reference sequence). This chain's CDR3 is CASSSGLAGQETQYF. In DNA form, the CDR3 reads TGTGCCAGCAGCTCCGGACTAGCGGGTCAAGAGACCCAGTACTTC. Complete variable domain (other parts from reference TRBV5-4 and TRBJ2-5): ETGVTQSPTHLIKTRGQQVTLRCSSQSGHNTVSWYQQALGQGPQFIFQYYREEENGRGNFPPRFSGLQFPNYSSELNVNALELDDSALYLCASSSGLAGQETQYFGPGTRLLVL.

V is TRBV6-2 or TRBV6-3 and J is TRBJ1-2; 7 bases match TRBD1. In germline, CDR1 is MNHEY, CDR2 SVGEGT. V gave up 5 bases and J gave up 8 bases; unmatched junction bases: 5. The CDR3 sequence is 12 residues long. CDR3 loop: CASSTGALGYTF. CDR3 DNA: TGTGCCAGCAGTACAGGGGCTCTCGGCTACACCTTC.

The V gene is TRBV28, the J gene TRBJ1-5, with D tentatively TRBD1 (5 bases). The CDR3 length is 16 residues. Trimming took off 5 bases at V and 1 base at J, with 15 bases between the two ends. Germline lookup yields CDR1 MDHEN and CDR2 SYDVKM. Here the CDR3 DNA reads TGTGCCAGCAGTCGCACCGGGGGACGAAGCAATCAGCCCCAGCATTTT. It specifies CASSRTGGRSNQPQHF.

The rearrangement links TRBV3-1 (or the pseudogene TRBV3-2) to TRBJ2-2; 8 nucleotides agree with TRBD1. This CDR3 region has 17 residues. Trimming at V came to 1 base and at J to 2 bases, leaving 6 bases not matched to a gene. Germline lookup yields CDR1 LGHDT and CDR2 YNNKEL (reference sequence). The CDR3 DNA is TGTGCCAGCAGCCAAGCAGGGGGCTCCTTCAACACCGGGGAGCTGTTTTTT. It encodes CASSQAGGSFNTGELFF.

The chain has TRBV6-1 and TRBJ1-2; tentative D call: TRBD1 (5 bases). This CDR3 has 13 amino acids. Trimming took off 1 base at V and 4 bases at J, with 7 bases between the two ends. The germline gives CDR1 MNHNS, CDR2 SASEGT. The CDR3 coding sequence is TGTGCCAGCAGTGAAGACAGGATCTATGGCTACACCTTC. As protein: CASSEDRIYGYTF.

Written as DNA, the CDR3 is TGTGCCAGCAGCCAAGTCCACTCGGGTGAAGCTTTCTTT. Its translation: CASSQVHSGEAFF. The V call is TRBV14, the J call TRBJ1-1, with no clear D. The germline V gene encodes CDR1 SGHDN and CDR2 FVKESK. The CDR3 spans 13 residues. The V gene lost 1 base and the J gene lost 7 bases, with 10 bases spanning the gap. The whole variable domain, filled in from reference TRBV14 and TRBJ1-1, reads EAGVTQFPSHSVIEKGQTVTLRCDPISGHDNLYWYRRVMGKEIKFLLHFVKESKQDESGMPNNRFLAERTGGTYSTLKVQPAELEDSGVYFCASSQVHSGEAFFGQGTRLTVV.

The chain links TRBV29-1 to TRBJ2-5; 10 bases are shared with TRBD1. The germline CDR1 and CDR2 sequences are SQVTM and ANQGSEA. V was pared by 7 bases and J by 5 bases, with 10 bases of the junction left unmatched. The CDR3 spans 14 residues. The CDR3 DNA reads TGCAGCGGCCTCCGGACAGGGGGGTTGGAGACCCAGTACTTC. Translation gives CSGLRTGGLETQYF.

The V gene is TRBV4-1, the J gene TRBJ2-3, with 9 bases fitting TRBD2. Per germline, CDR1 MGHRA and CDR2 YSYEKL. This CDR3 has 15 amino acids. The junction had 4 bases not matched to a gene; V was cut back by 4 bases and J by 2 bases. The DNA for the CDR3 is TGCGCCAGCAGCCCCCTAGCGGGGTACACAGATACGCAGTATTTT. It encodes CASSPLAGYTDTQYF.

A single count supports this clone. The V gene is TRBV28, the J gene TRBJ2-7, with a tentative D call TRBD2 (6 bases). The CDR3 has 13 residues. Per germline, CDR1 MDHEN and CDR2 SYDVKM. With 3 bases removed from V and 3 bases from J, the gap between germline ends came to 9 bases. The CDR3 sequence is CASSFYGSYEQYF. Here the CDR3 DNA reads TGTGCCAGCAGTTTCTACGGGAGCTACGAGCAGTACTTC.

The rearrangement joins TRBV2 to TRBJ2-1; D possibly corresponds to TRBD2 (5 bases). This CDR3 region has 13 residues. Germline lookup yields CDR1 SNHLY and CDR2 FYNNEI. The ends were cut back, 6 bases at V and 0 bases at J, with 6 bases in the middle. CDR3 nucleotides: TGTGCCAGCAGACTAGACTCCTACAATGAGCAGTTCTTC. Translated, it gives CASRLDSYNEQFF. Together with reference TRBV2 and TRBJ2-1, the CDR3 gives the full variable domain: EPEVTQTPSHQVTQMGQEVILRCVPISNHLYFYWYRQILGQKVEFLVSFYNNEISEKSEIFDDQFSVERPDGSNFTLKIRSTKLEDSAMYFCASRLDSYNEQFFGPGTRLTVL.